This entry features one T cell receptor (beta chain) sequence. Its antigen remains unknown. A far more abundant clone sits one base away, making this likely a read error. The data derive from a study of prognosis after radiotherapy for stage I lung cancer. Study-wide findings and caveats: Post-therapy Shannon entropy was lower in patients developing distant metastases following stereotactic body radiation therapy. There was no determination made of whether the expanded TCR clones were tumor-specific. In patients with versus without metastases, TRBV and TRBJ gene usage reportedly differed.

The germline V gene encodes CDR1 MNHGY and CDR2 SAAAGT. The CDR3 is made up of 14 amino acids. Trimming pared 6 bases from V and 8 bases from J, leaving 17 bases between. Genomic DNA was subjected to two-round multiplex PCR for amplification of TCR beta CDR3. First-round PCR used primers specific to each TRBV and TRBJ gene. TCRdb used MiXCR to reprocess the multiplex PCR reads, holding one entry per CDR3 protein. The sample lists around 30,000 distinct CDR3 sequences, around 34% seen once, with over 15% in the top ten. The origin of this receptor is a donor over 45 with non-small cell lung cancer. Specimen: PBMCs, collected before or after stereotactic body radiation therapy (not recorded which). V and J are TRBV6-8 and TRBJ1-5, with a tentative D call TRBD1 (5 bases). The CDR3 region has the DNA TGTGCCAGCAGGGACGGCAGGGCGGATAAGCCCCAGCATTTT. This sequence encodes CASRDGRADKPQHF.